This T cell receptor (beta chain) was identified during a study of neoadjuvant anti-PD-1 for oral cavity cancer. The overall study: Non-progressing patients received a fourth nivolumab dose near day 43, then surgery on days 50-56. Regarding the study as a whole: Greater tumor shrinkage accompanied bigger post-treatment sizes of preexisting clones.

There are a few counts of this clone. What it binds is not known. The data were produced by immunoSEQ multiplex PCR, yet TCRdb's version contains in-frame clones alone and is incomplete. The sample lists 35,000 to 40,000 clones, more than 35% occurring once. The time point was: after neoadjuvant nivolumab, at surgical resection. Patients were newly diagnosed with stage II-IVA oral cavity squamous cell carcinoma without prior systemic or radiation treatment. This material consisted of tumor tissue, taken after nivolumab (anti-PD-1) treatment. The receptor was derived from a person aged 35-80 years with oral cavity squamous cell carcinoma.

CDR3 amino acids: CAWSVKQINTEAFF. The CDR3 DNA sequence: TGTGCCTGGAGTGTAAAACAGATAAACACTGAAGCTTTCTTT. This chain uses TRBV30 with TRBJ1-1; no clear D gene. The germline V and J ends were trimmed by 0 bases and 2 bases, with 10 bases remaining between them. The CDR3 spans 14 residues. The germline V gene has CDR1 GTSNPN and CDR2 SVGIG (reference sequence).